The rows below give T cell receptor beta chains drawn from one sample of a study of T cells after yellow fever vaccination. TCRdb processed the 5' RACE reads anew with MiXCR; each CDR3 protein has one entry. The sample includes some 350,000 distinct CDR3 sequences, about 4% of them seen just once. The input for sequencing was PBMCs, taken 5 days after the yellow fever booster vaccination. The receptors were gathered from a young man who received the YFV17D yellow fever vaccine. Both conserved end residues are part of each CDR3. Fields, in order: D gene, J gene, V gene, clone size, CDR3 DNA, CDR3 protein. The D gene is left open where the match is weak. The size entry is marked missing in some rows and otherwise reads once, few, many or a size class.

-	TRBJ2-1	TRBV12-3/TRBV12-4	-	TGTGCCAGCAGTTTAGTCGGAAGGGGCAATGAGCAGTTCTTC	CASSLVGRGNEQFF
TRBD1	TRBJ2-5	TRBV24-1	-	TGTGCCACCAGTGAAACCGGGACAGGGATTCGAGAGACCCAGTACTTC	CATSETGTGIRETQYF
-	TRBJ1-1	TRBV6-5	many	TGTGCCAGCATCCCCGGGGCAGGAACTGAAGCTTTCTTT	CASIPGAGTEAFF
TRBD1	TRBJ2-1	TRBV7-9	few	TGTGCCAGCAGCCCTCCGAGGGGACAGGGTCCCTACAATGAGCAGTTCTTC	CASSPPRGQGPYNEQFF
-	TRBJ2-3	TRBV6-1	many	TGTGCCAGCAGGAAATCACAGGGTTTACCAGATACGCAGTATTTT	CASRKSQGLPDTQYF
TRBD2	TRBJ2-3	TRBV20-1	few	TGCAGTGTCTACAGGCCAGCGGGGGACACAGATACGCAGTATTTT	CSVYRPAGDTDTQYF
-	TRBJ2-1	TRBV6-1	few	TGTGCCAGCAGGGGGGATGGGGGTAGCTCCTACAATGAGCAGTTCTTC	CASRGDGGSSYNEQFF
TRBD2	TRBJ2-3	TRBV4-3	-	TGCGCCAGCAGCCAAGATAGACTAGCGGGGCGCACAGATACGCAGTATTTT	CASSQDRLAGRTDTQYF
TRBD2	TRBJ2-3	TRBV5-5	many	TGTGCCAGCAGATCTGGACTAGAGGTTTCAGATACGCAGTATTTT	CASRSGLEVSDTQYF
-	TRBJ2-1	TRBV6-2/TRBV6-3	many	TGTGCCAGCAGTGAGGGGGGTGAGCAGTTCTTC	CASSEGGEQFF
-	TRBJ2-2	TRBV15	many	TGTGCCACCAGCAGAGCGGGGGCCGGGGAGCTGTTTTTT	CATSRAGAGELFF
-	TRBJ2-1	TRBV7-2	few	TGTGCCAGCAGCTTAGAAGGACGGACCTACAATGAGCAGTTCTTC	CASSLEGRTYNEQFF
-	TRBJ2-3	TRBV11-3	few	TGTGCCAGCAGCCCTGGGGGCCGAATCACAGATACGCAGTATTTT	CASSPGGRITDTQYF
-	TRBJ2-1	TRBV12-3/TRBV12-4	few	TGTGCCAGCAGGCGACTCGACGAGTACAATGAGCAGTTCTTC	CASRRLDEYNEQFF
-	TRBJ1-3	TRBV27	many	TGTGCCAGCACCCCTGGAAACACCATATATTTT	CASTPGNTIYF
TRBD2	TRBJ2-7	TRBV4-2	-	TGTGCCAGCAGCCAAGGAGCGGGAGATTCCTACGAGCAGTACTTC	CASSQGAGDSYEQYF
-	TRBJ1-5	TRBV5-5	few	TGTGCCAGCAGCTTGTACGGACGCAATCAGCCCCAGCATTTT	CASSLYGRNQPQHF
TRBD1	TRBJ2-2	TRBV11-1	few	TGTGCCAGCAGCACCGAAGGACAGGGCTTCGGGGAGCTGTTTTTT	CASSTEGQGFGELFF
-	TRBJ1-2	TRBV5-6	-	TGTGCCAGCAGCCAGGGCACCTTCGAGTCGGTTAACTATGGCTACACCTTC	CASSQGTFESVNYGYTF
-	TRBJ1-4	TRBV27	few	TGTGCCAGCTGCCGCAGGGTTGAAGAAAAACTGTTTTTT	CASCRRVEEKLFF
-	TRBJ1-1	TRBV4-2	many	TGTGCCAGCAGCCTAGATCAGGGAAGGACTGAAGCTTTCTTT	CASSLDQGRTEAFF